This T cell receptor beta chain was found in a study of blood T cell repertoires in COVID-19 (dated by TCRdb to about 2020). About the investigation overall: Samples covering the acute and convalescent phases of COVID-19 were provided by collaborators in the United States, Italy and Spain. The prospective study material was composed of cDNA or gDNA derived from T cells, B-cell-depleted T cells, or PBMCs. Deeply sampled blood TCRbeta repertoires from subjects exposed to, actively infected with, or recovered from COVID-19 were included in the dataset. A freely available public database, intended as a resource for researchers studying the immune response to SARS-CoV-2, is where the repertoires were released. Samples came from the ongoing ImmuneRACE study (first 160 participants) plus 1,254 subjects from 6 global collaborators. A de-identified subject ID, COVID-19 status, age in years and sex were almost always included in the sample metadata. HLA class I and class II types, where available, came from metadata supplied by the sample provider rather than from assay-based typing. What the authors observed across the whole study: The quantity of clinical and demographic metadata differed by source and by participant and was supplied without curation.

Points on this clone: Its antigen is not yet known. One base away there is no much larger clone; base qualities are not given.

The germline V gene (reference sequence) provides CDR1 LNHNV and CDR2 YYDKDF. Inclusive of the bounding cysteine and phenylalanine, the CDR3 is 15 residues long. The retained sequence is limited to the CDR3, 45 bases, with the frame set at the first base. V and J lose 3 bases and 6 bases, and a span of 18 bases separates them. Enrolling through a virtual design, the prospective study's participants ranged in age from roughly 18 to 89 years and lived across some 22 United States geographic areas. To assign participants to cohorts, the prospective study relied on clinical history that participants themselves reported in a screening survey and a study questionnaire. Recovered participants in ImmuneRACE Cohort 3 were defined by two consecutive negative NP/OP PCR tests, clearance by a healthcare professional, or resolution of symptoms. Each participant in the prospective study had whole blood, serum and a nasopharyngeal or oropharyngeal swab collected by mobile phlebotomists. Participants in the prospective study had the option to provide additional blood draws and questionnaires over a roughly 2-month period. Before DNA extraction, prospective study blood samples were shipped either frozen or at room temperature.

TCRbeta CDR3 regions were amplified from genomic DNA by means of the immunoSEQ Assay, a bias-controlled multiplex PCR. Per the original workflow: The number of nucleated cells in each sample was estimated by amplification of reference gene primers within the assay. To quantify the absolute abundance of each unique TCRbeta CDR3 rearrangement, sequence reads were collapsed and filtered. For each sample, productive Simpson clonality was calculated by taking the square root of Simpson's diversity index across productive rearrangements. The table was pulled from immuneACCESS by TCRdb, which kept in-frame rearrangements only. Such tables lose some clones; where checked, under half of the loss comes from unresolved V genes, and the rest has no known cause. V and J calls and clone size are given by that table; D and trimming were obtained from the DNA. In all, the sample holds roughly 180,000 clones, and roughly 84% of those were seen once. Clones ranked in the top ten supply roughly 13% of the sample.

The rearranged chain carries TRBV15 and TRBJ2-7; the D gene is possibly TRBD2, with 6 bases matching. The clonotype comes from a woman in her sixties who had recovered from COVID-19. The sequencing sample was made of PBMCs or T cells enriched from blood (not recorded which). The CDR3 reads CATSSMGREAVEQYF. The nucleotides are TGTGCCACCAGCAGCATGGGCAGGGAGGCTGTCGAGCAGTACTTC.